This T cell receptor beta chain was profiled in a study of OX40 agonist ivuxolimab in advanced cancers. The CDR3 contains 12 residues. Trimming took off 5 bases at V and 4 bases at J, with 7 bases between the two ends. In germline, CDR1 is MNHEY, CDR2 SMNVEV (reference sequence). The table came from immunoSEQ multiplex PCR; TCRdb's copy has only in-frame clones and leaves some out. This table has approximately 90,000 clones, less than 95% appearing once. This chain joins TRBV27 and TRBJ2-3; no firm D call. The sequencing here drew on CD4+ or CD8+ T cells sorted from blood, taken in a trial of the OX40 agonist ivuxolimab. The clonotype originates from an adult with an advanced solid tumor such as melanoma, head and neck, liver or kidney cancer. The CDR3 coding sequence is TGTGCCAGCAGTCATATCCCAGATACGCAGTATTTT. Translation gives CASSHIPDTQYF.